A single TCR beta chain is shown here with its context. No antigen is known for it. This CDR3 is built from 16 residues. V was cut by 2 bases and J by 4 bases, with 15 bases left in between. Germline V gene lookup returns CDR1 DFQATT and CDR2 SNEGSKA (reference sequence). The data are from a study of T cell repertoires in cytomegalovirus infection. Study context: Evidence of both CMV infection and a matching HLA type came from public TCR beta signatures.

Study-level findings and limits: What dominated the ex vivo response were HLA-C-restricted CMV-specific TCR beta clonotypes. Based on cumulative public TCR beta family frequency, carriers of CMV plus the relevant HLA were identified.

TCRdb itself ran the reads through MiXCR, one entry per CDR3 protein. The sample has 750,000 to 900,000 distinct CDR3 sequences, 25% to 30% seen once. The receptor was isolated from a human donor in good health (CMV status not recorded). Some clones in this sample may be carry-over from other donors' samples. The J gene is TRBJ1-6, the V gene TRBV20-1; no clear D. The sequences come from cultured CD8+ T cells from PBMCs, collected from culture after CMV antigen stimulation. The CDR3 reads CSARMASNYYNSPLHF. The CDR3 DNA reads TGCAGTGCTAGAATGGCATCTAATTATTATAATTCACCCCTCCACTTT.